The T cell receptor beta chain described here comes from a study of T cells in Graves' hyperthyroidism and ophthalmopathy. Comments on this clonotype: What it recognizes is unknown.

On the basis of clinical symptoms, serum thyroxine and TRAb, thyroid ultrasound and orbital computed tomography, diagnoses were made. Amplification targeted TCR beta CDR3 regions from RNA transcripts. TCR CDR3 underwent first-round RT-PCR with the HTBI primer set. MiXCR was run by TCRdb on the multiplex PCR reads, yielding one entry per CDR3 protein. Here the sample spans 550,000 to 700,000 distinct CDR3 sequences, 46% being singletons. Study results and caveats: From stable hyperthyroidism, ophthalmopathy was set apart by a 13 V-J model.

Trimming cost V 4 bases and J 4 bases; bases outside gene matches: 6. The CDR3 length is 14 residues. Germline CDR1 ENHRY, CDR2 SYGVKD. The chain carries TRBV10-3 and TRBJ2-7, with 8 bases that match TRBD2. The TCR sequence derives from an adult woman with Graves' disease, either hyperthyroidism or ophthalmopathy (not recorded which). The specimen was peripheral blood or thyroid tissue (not recorded which). The CDR3 nucleotides read TGTGCCATCAGTGGTCGGGCGGGAGGATACGAGCAGTACTTC. Its protein product is CAISGRAGGYEQYF.